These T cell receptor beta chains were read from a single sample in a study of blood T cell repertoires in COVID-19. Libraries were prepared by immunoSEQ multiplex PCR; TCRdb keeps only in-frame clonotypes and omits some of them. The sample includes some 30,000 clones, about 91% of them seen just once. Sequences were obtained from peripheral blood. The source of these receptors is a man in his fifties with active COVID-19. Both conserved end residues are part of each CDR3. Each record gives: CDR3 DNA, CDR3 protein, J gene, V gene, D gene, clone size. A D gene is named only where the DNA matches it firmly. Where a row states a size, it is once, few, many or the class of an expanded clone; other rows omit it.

TGTGCCAGCGGAACTAGCGGGGGTGACAATGAGCAGTTCTTC	CASGTSGGDNEQFF	TRBJ2-1	TRBV6-6	TRBD2	.
TGTGCCAGCAGCTCCGAGACAGGGGCCTACAATGAGCAGTTCTTC	CASSSETGAYNEQFF	TRBJ2-1	TRBV7-2	TRBD1	.
TGTGCCAGTAGTATAGGGGCCAGGGACACAGATACGCAGTATTTT	CASSIGARDTDTQYF	TRBJ2-3	TRBV19	.	.
TGCGCCAGCAGCCAAGTTTCAGGGGACGGCTACACCTTC	CASSQVSGDGYTF	TRBJ1-2	TRBV4-1	.	.
TGTGCCAGCAGCTTAGGAGGACAGCCTAACACTGAAGCTTTCTTT	CASSLGGQPNTEAFF	TRBJ1-1	TRBV7-9	.	.
TGTGCCAGTAGTATAGTGACAGGGACCTATGGCTACACCTTC	CASSIVTGTYGYTF	TRBJ1-2	TRBV19	TRBD1	.
TGTGCCAGTGCCAGGGGATCCTCTTACAATGAGCAGTTCTTC	CASARGSSYNEQFF	TRBJ2-1	TRBV19	.	once
TGTGCCAGCAGTTACACAGGGGGCTCCTACGAGCAGTACTTC	CASSYTGGSYEQYF	TRBJ2-7	TRBV6-6	TRBD1	.
TGTGCCAGCAGCTCGGAGGACAGGGAGGAGCAGCCCCAGCATTTT	CASSSEDREEQPQHF	TRBJ1-5	TRBV5-5	TRBD1	once
TGTGCCTGGAGTGTACGGGAAGAGACCCAGTACTTC	CAWSVREETQYF	TRBJ2-5	TRBV30	.	once
TGTGCCACCGATGGAGGGGTCAATGAGCAGTTCTTC	CATDGGVNEQFF	TRBJ2-1	TRBV3-1/TRBV3-2	.	.
TGTGCCAGCAGCCCTACGACAGGGGGCGCTTCACCCCTCCACTTT	CASSPTTGGASPLHF	TRBJ1-6	TRBV7-2	TRBD1	.
TGTGCCAGCAGCTTGTCACCCAGCGGGAGCTCCTACGAGCAGTACTTC	CASSLSPSGSSYEQYF	TRBJ2-7	TRBV7-2	TRBD2	.
TGTGCCAGCAGCTTAGCGAACAGACTGGGGGCGAACACTGAAGCTTTCTTT	CASSLANRLGANTEAFF	TRBJ1-1	TRBV7-2	.	.
TGTGCCAGCAGCTTACAGGGAGGGTCGGTGGGCGTCCTGACTTTC	CASSLQGGSVGVLTF	TRBJ2-6	TRBV7-6	TRBD2	once
TGCGCCAGCAGCTTGGGGCCAGGGGAAAATGAAGCTTTCTTT	CASSLGPGENEAFF	TRBJ1-1	TRBV5-1	.	.
TGTGCCAGCACGACAGGACAGGGTACTTACAATGAGCAGTTCTTC	CASTTGQGTYNEQFF	TRBJ2-1	TRBV3-1/TRBV3-2	TRBD1	.
TGTGCCAGCAGCAAAGCTGGCCTTATGCGGGGGGGCTGGTTGACAGATACGCAGTATTTT	CASSKAGLMRGGWLTDTQYF	TRBJ2-3	TRBV21-1	.	.
TGTGCCAGCAGCGCGGGACAGGGGAGTCAGCCCCAGCATTTT	CASSAGQGSQPQHF	TRBJ1-5	TRBV7-9	TRBD1	.
TGTGCCAGCAGTACGGGACAGGGAAAAGAGACCCAGTACTTC	CASSTGQGKETQYF	TRBJ2-5	TRBV6-5	TRBD1	.
TGCAGCGTGGCCGGGACTAGCGGTAGGAGGCGAGATACGCAGTATTTT	CSVAGTSGRRRDTQYF	TRBJ2-3	TRBV29-1	TRBD2	.
TGTGCCAGCAGTTGGGACAGCCTTAAGAACACTGAAGCTTTCTTT	CASSWDSLKNTEAFF	TRBJ1-1	TRBV2	TRBD1	.
TGTGCCAGCAGCTTGGCGAGCGGGGAACACAATGAGCAGTTCTTC	CASSLASGEHNEQFF	TRBJ2-1	TRBV5-5	TRBD2	.
TGCGCCAGCAGCCTACAGGGATCGGCCGGGGAGCTGTTTTTT	CASSLQGSAGELFF	TRBJ2-2	TRBV5-1	.	.
TGTGCCAGCAGAACCGGGACACCCGAGGGAGAGACCCAGTACTTC	CASRTGTPEGETQYF	TRBJ2-5	TRBV3-1/TRBV3-2	.	.
TGTGCCAGCAGCAGACTAGCGGAAGAGACCCAGTACTTC	CASSRLAEETQYF	TRBJ2-5	TRBV6-5	TRBD2	.
TGCGCCAGCAGCCAAGGGAGGCAGGGGTCGGAGACCCAGTACTTC	CASSQGRQGSETQYF	TRBJ2-5	TRBV4-1	.	.
TGTGCCAGCAGTTTATTTGACATCGGGACTAGCGCCCAGGGGGATACGCAGTATTTT	CASSLFDIGTSAQGDTQYF	TRBJ2-3	TRBV28	TRBD2	once
TGTGCCAGCAGCTTGGAACAAGATCAGCCCCAGCATTTT	CASSLEQDQPQHF	TRBJ1-5	TRBV5-4	.	.
TGTGCCAGCAGTTTATTGGGGGCGGACCCGAACAATGAGCTGTTCTTC	CASSLLGADPNNELFF	TRBJ2-1	TRBV28	.	.
TGTGCCAGCAGATCGAGACAGATAAGCTCCTACGAGCAGTACTTC	CASRSRQISSYEQYF	TRBJ2-7	TRBV2	.	.
TGTGCCAGCAGCTTGGCCGTTAGAGGGACCGGGGAGCTGTTTTTT	CASSLAVRGTGELFF	TRBJ2-2	TRBV5-4	.	.
TGTGCCAGCAGCGGTACTAGCGGGCCTCAGGCGGAGACCCAGTACTTC	CASSGTSGPQAETQYF	TRBJ2-5	TRBV9	TRBD2	.
TGTGCCAGCAGCTCGGACAGGAACACTGAAGCTTTCTTT	CASSSDRNTEAFF	TRBJ1-1	TRBV7-8	.	.
TGTGCCAGCAGCTATAGACAGGGCCCGCAAGAGACCCAGTACTTC	CASSYRQGPQETQYF	TRBJ2-5	TRBV28	TRBD1	.
TGTGCCAGCATCCCCCGGGGAGGCGGGGGGGCCGCCTATGAGCAGTTCTTC	CASIPRGGGGAAYEQFF	TRBJ2-1	TRBV27	TRBD2	once
TGTGCCATCAGTGAGACGGGACACAGCAATCAGCCCCAGCATTTT	CAISETGHSNQPQHF	TRBJ1-5	TRBV10-3	.	.
TGTGCCAGCAGCCCCCTTTTTGTTGGGGGGGCGTTTGGCTCCTACGAGCAGTACTTC	CASSPLFVGGAFGSYEQYF	TRBJ2-7	TRBV7-9	.	.
TGTGCCAGTAGTAGGACTAGCGGGCCCTACAATGAGCAGTTCTTC	CASSRTSGPYNEQFF	TRBJ2-1	TRBV19	TRBD2	once
TGTGCCAGCTCACCCCAGGGGGCCAATCAGCCCCAGCATTTT	CASSPQGANQPQHF	TRBJ1-5	TRBV18	TRBD1	.
TGTGCTAGCAGCGCCCGGACCGGGAGCTCCTACAATGAGCAGTTCTTC	CASSARTGSSYNEQFF	TRBJ2-1	TRBV7-7	.	.
TGTGCCAGCATGGACAGGGGAGCAACTAATGAAAAACTGTTTTTT	CASMDRGATNEKLFF	TRBJ1-4	TRBV25-1	TRBD1	.
TGCGCCAGCAGCGTAGGGACAGGGGGCGACGAGCAGTACTTC	CASSVGTGGDEQYF	TRBJ2-7	TRBV5-1	TRBD1	.
TGTGCCAGCTTAATCGGGACAGGATTTAATCAGCCCCAGCATTTT	CASLIGTGFNQPQHF	TRBJ1-5	TRBV6-5	TRBD1	.